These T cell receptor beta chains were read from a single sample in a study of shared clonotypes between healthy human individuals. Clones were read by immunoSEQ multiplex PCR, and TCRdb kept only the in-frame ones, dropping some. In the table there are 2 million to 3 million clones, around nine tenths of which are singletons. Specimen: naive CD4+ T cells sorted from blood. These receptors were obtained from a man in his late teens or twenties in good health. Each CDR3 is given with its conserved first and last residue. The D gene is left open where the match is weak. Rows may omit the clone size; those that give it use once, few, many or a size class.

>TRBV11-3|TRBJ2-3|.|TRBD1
TGTGCCAGCAGCCCCTTAGACAGGGGACACCCAGATACGCAGTATTTT
CASSPLDRGHPDTQYF
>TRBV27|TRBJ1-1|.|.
TGTGCCAGCAGTTTAAAGGGGTGGGACACTGAAGCTTTCTTT
CASSLKGWDTEAFF
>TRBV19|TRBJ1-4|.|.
TGTGCCAGTAGTATTAGGGTAACTACTAATGAAAAACTGTTTTTT
CASSIRVTTNEKLFF
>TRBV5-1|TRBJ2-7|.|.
TGCGCCAGCAGCTTGTGGGTCGGCTACGAGCAGTACTTC
CASSLWVGYEQYF
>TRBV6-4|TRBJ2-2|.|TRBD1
TGTGCCAGTGCCGGGACAGGGGGCTCAGCCGGGGAGCTGTTTTTT
CASAGTGGSAGELFF
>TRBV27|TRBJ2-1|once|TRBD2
TGTGCCAGCAGTTTATACCCCCCCGGGACTAGCGGGAGGCCCAATGAGCAGTTCTTC
CASSLYPPGTSGRPNEQFF
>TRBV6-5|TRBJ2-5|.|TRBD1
TGTGCCAGCACCGAGAACAGGGGGCGGGAGACCCAGTACTTC
CASTENRGRETQYF
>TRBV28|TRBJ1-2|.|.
TGTGCCAGCTTACAGAATAACTATGGCTACACCTTC
CASLQNNYGYTF
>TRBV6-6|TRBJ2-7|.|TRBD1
TGTGCCAGCAGTTCGCCGGGACAGGGGACGTACGAGCAGTACTTC
CASSSPGQGTYEQYF
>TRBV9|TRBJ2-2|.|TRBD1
TGTGCCAGCAGCGCGCCCGGGACAGGGAACACCGGGGAGCTGTTTTTT
CASSAPGTGNTGELFF